Following are 5 T cell receptor beta chains from one sample sequenced in a study of CD8 T cells in Susac syndrome. Random hexamers were used to reverse transcribe about 0.45 to 1 ug of RNA. MiXCR, run by TCRdb on the immunoSEQ multiplex PCR reads, gives a single entry per CDR3 protein. The sample has approximately 280,000 distinct CDR3 sequences, roughly 81% seen once. Sequencing used CD8+ T cells from PBMCs. The receptors come from a human donor with multiple sclerosis.

V and J are TRBV10-2 and TRBJ2-7, with 10 nucleotides matching TRBD2. Unmatched junction bases numbered 3, after V lost 4 bases and J lost 6 bases. Germline CDR1 and CDR2: WSHSY and SAAADI. The CDR3 contains 13 residues. The CDR3 is CASSASGGSEQYF. CDR3 in DNA: TGCGCCAGCAGTGCTAGCGGGGGCAGCGAGCAGTACTTC.

The rearrangement links TRBV20-1 to TRBJ2-3; 7 bases agree with TRBD1. CDR3 length equals 18 residues. Germline loops: CDR1 DFQATT, CDR2 SNEGSKA (reference sequence). Germline trimming cut 3 bases from V and 3 bases from J; bases unmatched to any gene: 18. The chain's CDR3 is CSARRWTGPLLATDTQYF. The CDR3, as DNA: TGCAGTGCTAGGAGGTGGACAGGACCCCTCTTAGCAACAGATACGCAGTATTTT.

The V and J genes are TRBV28 and TRBJ1-6; TRBD1 aligns across 7 bases. This CDR3 has 14 amino acids. Germline trimming cut 5 bases from V and 9 bases from J; bases unmatched to any gene: 7. The germline gives CDR1 MDHEN, CDR2 SYDVKM. CDR3 protein: CASSATGSGSPLHF. CDR3 DNA: TGTGCCAGCAGTGCGACAGGGAGTGGTTCACCCCTCCACTTT.

This clonotype was observed a single time. The chain links TRBV27 to TRBJ1-2; D uncertain. The CDR3 spans 14 residues. CDR1 and CDR2 (germline): MNHEY, SMNVEV (reference sequence). Trimming took 0 bases from V and 4 from J, leaving 9 bases between them. The CDR3 loop is CASSLSPGRYGYTF. The DNA for the CDR3 is TGTGCCAGCAGTTTATCCCCCGGCCGCTATGGCTACACCTTC.

The rearrangement uses TRBV6-2 or TRBV6-3 and TRBJ2-3; D is undetermined. V lost 5 bases and J lost 3, with 12 bases in between. CDR1 MNHEY and CDR2 SVGEGT come from the germline V gene. This CDR3 spans 14 amino acids. DNA for the CDR3: TGTGCCAGCAGTAAAAGGCGCACTACAGATACGCAGTATTTT. It codes for CASSKRRTTDTQYF.